Listed below are T cell receptor beta chains from one sample, sequenced in a study of blood T cells in healthy people across ages. A single record per CDR3 protein comes from TCRdb applying MiXCR to the 5' RACE reads. The sample lists 720,000 or so distinct CDR3 sequences, around two fifths occurring once. The sample consisted of blood. These receptors came from a man older than 75 in good health. The CDR3 runs from the conserved cysteine through the conserved F or W. A D gene is named only where the DNA matches it firmly. Where a row states a size, it is once, few, many or the class of an expanded clone; other rows omit it.

v_gene	abundance	j_gene	d_gene	CDR3nt	CDR3aa
TRBV7-9	few	TRBJ1-5	TRBD1	TGTGCCAGCAGCTTAGAAGTGGGACAGGGCCATCAGCCCCAGCATTTT	CASSLEVGQGHQPQHF
TRBV7-2	.	TRBJ2-1	TRBD2	TGTGCCAGCAGCTTGACTAGCCCTGAGCAGTTCTTC	CASSLTSPEQFF
TRBV3-1	.	TRBJ2-3	.	TGTGCCAGCGAAAAATATACTGGGGGTACGCAGTATTTT	CASEKYTGGTQYF
TRBV12-5	.	TRBJ2-1	.	TGTGCTAGTGGTTTGGGAAACAATGAGCAGTTCTTC	CASGLGNNEQFF
TRBV4-3	once	TRBJ2-7	.	TGCGCCAGCAGCCAAGTTTCGTTTAGTCGGGGTGAGCAGTACTTC	CASSQVSFSRGEQYF
TRBV12-3/TRBV12-4	.	TRBJ2-3	.	TGTGCCAGCAGTTACAAGAATCCGGGGCCTACGTCAGATACGCAGTATTTT	CASSYKNPGPTSDTQYF
TRBV5-1	.	TRBJ2-7	.	TGCGCCAGCAGCCCCCGAGGAGGGGGGCCTTCCTACGAGCAGTACTTC	CASSPRGGGPSYEQYF
TRBV28	.	TRBJ2-7	TRBD2	TGTGCCAGCAGTTTATGGGCTAGCGGTCATGCCTACGAGCAGTACTTC	CASSLWASGHAYEQYF
TRBV11-3	.	TRBJ2-2	.	TGTGCCAGCAGCATGGGACTTCGCCTAAACACCGGGGAGCTGTTTTTT	CASSMGLRLNTGELFF
TRBV20-1	few	TRBJ2-4	.	TGCAGTGCTAGAGGGGGACGGCAAAGGCTAGGGGGGGAGCAGTACTTC	CSARGGRQRLGGEQYF
TRBV24-1	.	TRBJ1-5	TRBD1	TGTGCCACCAGTGACAACGGACAGGTCAATCAGCCCCAGCATTTT	CATSDNGQVNQPQHF
TRBV6-1	.	TRBJ2-1	TRBD2	TGTGCCAGCACAACACTCGCGAGGTCCGGGACTAGATATAATGAGCAGTTCTTC	CASTTLARSGTRYNEQFF
TRBV29-1	once	TRBJ2-1	TRBD2	TGCAGCGTTGCGTCGACTAGCATCCCAACCAGGTCCTGCAATGAGCAGTTCTTC	CSVASTSIPTRSCNEQFF
TRBV12-3/TRBV12-4	.	TRBJ1-5	TRBD1	TGTGCCAGCAGTCCAGGGGGGGGTGGGCGGCAGCCCCAGCATTTT	CASSPGGGGRQPQHF
TRBV6-2/TRBV6-3	.	TRBJ2-1	.	TGTGCCAGCAGTTCGGGAGCGGGCGTGAGCTCCTACAATGAGCAGTTCTTC	CASSSGAGVSSYNEQFF
TRBV29-1	few	TRBJ2-7	TRBD1	TGCAGCGTTGAGGGGGGGACAGGGTTTTACGAGCAGTACTTC	CSVEGGTGFYEQYF
TRBV6-6	.	TRBJ2-3	.	TGTGCCAGCAGCCCCCCACGGGCGGGGCGGGCAGATACGCAGTATTTT	CASSPPRAGRADTQYF
TRBV20-1	.	TRBJ2-7	TRBD2	TGCAGTGCTAGTGGGACTAGCTCCTACGAGCAGTACTTC	CSASGTSSYEQYF
TRBV20-1	few	TRBJ2-5	.	TGCAGTGCTAGAGTGGAGGCTAGGCAACTTCAAGAGACCCAGTACTTC	CSARVEARQLQETQYF
TRBV9	.	TRBJ2-1	.	TGTGCCAGCAGCGTAGGTCTAGGGCCTTACAATGAGCAGTTCTTC	CASSVGLGPYNEQFF
TRBV20-1	once	TRBJ2-2	TRBD2	TGCAGTGCTAGAGGGGGACTAGCGACCACCGGGGAGCTGTTTTTT	CSARGGLATTGELFF
TRBV5-1	.	TRBJ2-3	TRBD1	TGCGCCAGCAGCTTTGGGACAGGGGCCACAGATACGCAGTATTTT	CASSFGTGATDTQYF
TRBV3-1	few	TRBJ2-3	TRBD1	TGTGCCAGCAGTTACACGACAGGGGGGAATACGCAGTATTTT	CASSYTTGGNTQYF
TRBV20-1	.	TRBJ2-7	.	TGCAGTGCCGTAGTACCGGCGACCTACGAGCAGTACTTC	CSAVVPATYEQYF
TRBV13	.	TRBJ2-5	.	TGTGCCAGCAGCTCACAAACCGGGGTCCAAGCCCCGGAGACCCAGTACTTC	CASSSQTGVQAPETQYF
TRBV16	few	TRBJ1-2	.	TGTGCCAGCAGCCACGAGACTTTTAACTATGGCTACACCTTC	CASSHETFNYGYTF
TRBV4-3	.	TRBJ2-5	TRBD1	TGCGCCAGCAGCCGAGGACAGGGGGTTGAGGAAGAGACCCAGTACTTC	CASSRGQGVEEETQYF
TRBV12-3/TRBV12-4	.	TRBJ2-1	.	TGTGCCAGCAGTTTTATCGATGAGCAGTTCTTC	CASSFIDEQFF
TRBV27	.	TRBJ1-5	TRBD1	TGTGCCAGCAGTCCAACACGGGACAGCCTCAGTAGCAATCAGCCCCAGCATTTT	CASSPTRDSLSSNQPQHF
TRBV20-1	few	TRBJ2-4	TRBD2	TGCAGTGCTAACCCTAGCGGGAGTGCCAAAAACATTCAGTACTTC	CSANPSGSAKNIQYF
TRBV7-3	.	TRBJ2-1	TRBD2	TGTGCCAGCAGCTTAACGCTCCCGGGACTAGCGATGGACAATGAGCAGTTCTTC	CASSLTLPGLAMDNEQFF
TRBV4-3	.	TRBJ2-5	.	TGCGCCAGCAGCCAAGAGGACAGCTTAAATGAGCAGTACTTC	CASSQEDSLNEQYF
TRBV12-3/TRBV12-4	.	TRBJ1-1	.	TGTGCCAGCAGTTCTATCGGGGGCGGGACGAACACTGAAGCTTTCTTT	CASSSIGGGTNTEAFF
TRBV29-1	few	TRBJ2-5	.	TGCAGCGTTGGGGAACAGGGAAAGACCCAGTACTTC	CSVGEQGKTQYF
TRBV5-1	.	TRBJ2-3	TRBD2	TGCGCCAGCAGCGACCGACCTTTAGCGGGAGTAGGGGATACGCAGTATTTT	CASSDRPLAGVGDTQYF
TRBV20-1	few	TRBJ2-1	.	TGCAGTGCTAGAGATCGGCAGGGCATAGATGAGCAGTTCTTC	CSARDRQGIDEQFF
TRBV20-1	few	TRBJ2-1	TRBD2	TGCAGTGCTAGAGACGGGAGGGCCCCGAATGAGCAGTTCTTC	CSARDGRAPNEQFF
TRBV12-3/TRBV12-4	few	TRBJ2-5	.	TGTGCCAGCAGCCGACAGCTGGGGGGTGAGACCCAGTACTTC	CASSRQLGGETQYF
TRBV7-2	few	TRBJ2-1	.	TGTGCCAGCAGCTTGCTACATTACAATGAGCAGTTCTTC	CASSLLHYNEQFF
TRBV20-1	many	TRBJ2-3	TRBD2	TGCAGTGCTAGAGGACTAGCGGGAGTTGCAGATACGCAGTATTTT	CSARGLAGVADTQYF
TRBV20-1	few	TRBJ2-7	.	TGCAGTGCTTACCCCGGGGGCTCCTACGAGCAGTACTTC	CSAYPGGSYEQYF
TRBV7-3	.	TRBJ2-7	.	TGTGCCAGCAGCTTAAATAGCGGCTCCTACGAGCAGTACTTC	CASSLNSGSYEQYF
TRBV3-1	few	TRBJ1-2	TRBD1	TGTGCCAGCAGCCAAGGCAGGGGGCCAAGTTATGGCTACACCTTC	CASSQGRGPSYGYTF
TRBV4-3	.	TRBJ1-3	.	TGTGCCAGCAGCCAAGATAGGGGAAACACCATATATTTT	CASSQDRGNTIYF